The 20 T cell receptor beta chains below were found in one sample sequenced in a study of T-cell reconstitution after alpha-beta-depleted transplantation in children. Unique molecular identifiers were incorporated when the TCRbeta library was constructed. TCRdb independently ran MiXCR on the PCR reads; one entry per CDR3 protein. The data show fewer than 200,000 distinct CDR3 sequences, with approximately 6.6% seen just once and about 3% held by the top ten. The sequencing here drew on PBMCs from the stem cell graft donor, taken from the stem cell graft. Source of these receptors: a human donor who donated a stem cell graft to a child with Wiskott-Aldrich syndrome.

In this sample, this clonotype turned up many times. This CDR3 is CAISESLGPRTEAFF. The CDR3 nucleotides are TGTGCCATCAGTGAGTCCCTAGGGCCGCGCACTGAAGCTTTCTTT. The chain recombines TRBV10-3 with TRBJ1-1; no clear D gene. The CDR3 loop spans 15 amino acids. The V gene lost 0 bases and the J gene lost 4 bases, with 12 bases spanning the gap. Germline V gene data show CDR1 as ENHRY and CDR2 as SYGVKD.

This clonotype was seen at least ten times. CDR3: CASSQDWTGSSYEQYF. The CDR3 coding sequence is TGCGCCAGCAGCCAAGATTGGACAGGGAGCTCCTACGAGCAGTACTTC. The rearrangement joins TRBV4-1 to TRBJ2-7; TRBD1 matches at 8 bases. The germline V gene has CDR1 MGHRA and CDR2 YSYEKL. There are 16 residues in the CDR3. The V segment lost 0 bases and the J segment 0 bases; nucleotides outside the gene matches: 4.

This clonotype was detected only a few times. The CDR3 loop is CASSPGLAETYEQYF. The CDR3 region has the DNA TGTGCCAGCAGCCCGGGACTAGCGGAGACCTACGAGCAGTACTTC. The V call is TRBV7-9, the J call TRBJ2-7; TRBD2 agrees at 11 bases. This CDR3 spans 15 amino acids. Unmatched junction bases numbered 5, after V lost 5 bases and J lost 2 bases. Germline lookup yields CDR1 SEHNR and CDR2 FQNEAQ (reference sequence). The variable domain in full, with the rest retrieved from reference TRBV7-9 and TRBJ2-7, is DTGVSQNPRHKITKRGQNVTFRCDPISEHNRLYWYRQTLGQGPEFLTYFQNEAQLEKSRLLSDRFSAERPKGSFSTLEIQRTEQGDSAMYLCASSPGLAETYEQYFGPGTRLTVT.

There are many counts of this clonotype. The chain uses TRBV4-1 and TRBJ1-2, with D perhaps matching TRBD1 (6 bases). Trimming took 4 bases from V and 4 from J, leaving 13 bases between them. The CDR3 has 14 amino acids. Germline V gene sequence: CDR1 MGHRA, CDR2 YSYEKL. The CDR3 DNA follows: TGCGCCAGCAGCCGTACGGACAGACCCTATGGCTACACCTTC. As protein: CASSRTDRPYGYTF.

In this sample, this clonotype turned up many times. The chain has TRBV19 and TRBJ2-7; unclear D gene. V lost 4 bases and J lost 0, with 7 bases in between. Germline CDR1 and CDR2: LNHDA and SQIVND (reference sequence). The CDR3 is made up of 13 amino acids. CDR3 amino acids: CASSKLDSYEQYF. CDR3 DNA sequence: TGTGCCAGTAGTAAGCTGGACTCCTACGAGCAGTACTTC.

There are many counts of this clonotype. The V call is TRBV5-1, the J call TRBJ1-2; no definite D call. CDR3 length equals 15 residues. The V end lost 0 bases, the J end lost 4 bases, and 13 bases lay between the germline ends. Germline lookup yields CDR1 SGHRS and CDR2 YFSETQ. DNA for the CDR3: TGCGCCAGCAGCTTGGAAAACCCACTGGTCTATGGCTACACCTTC. Translating gives CASSLENPLVYGYTF.

This clonotype was observed at least ten times. This chain links TRBV4-3 with TRBJ2-7; TRBD1 might be the D (5 bases). Trimming pared 0 bases from V and 2 bases from J, leaving 11 bases between. The CDR3 runs 15 residues. Germline V lookup: CDR1 LGHNA, CDR2 YSLEER. CDR3 coding DNA: TGCGCCAGCAGCCAAGAACCAGGGATCACCTACGAGCAGTACTTC. Encoded protein: CASSQEPGITYEQYF.

This clonotype was recorded many times. The V gene is TRBV20-1, the J gene TRBJ2-1, with 7 bases lining up with TRBD1. This CDR3 has 14 residues. Germline CDR1 and CDR2: DFQATT and SNEGSKA (reference sequence). The V and J ends lost 3 bases and 13 bases, in that order; junction bases with no gene match: 15. CDR3 DNA: TGCAGTGCTAGGGACCTCTTACAGGGGTTCGGCCAGTTCTTC. As protein: CSARDLLQGFGQFF.

CDR3 coding DNA: TGTGCCAGCAGCTTAGAAGGGGGGGGTTCCTACAATGAGCAGTTCTTC. It specifies CASSLEGGGSYNEQFF. The chain carries TRBV7-9 and TRBJ2-1; a possible D gene is TRBD2 (7 bases). The germline CDR1 and CDR2 sequences are SEHNR and FQNEAQ (reference sequence). Trimming left V 1 base short and J 1 base short, with 11 bases between. This CDR3 spans 16 amino acids.

This chain joins TRBV3-1 and TRBJ2-1; 9 nucleotides line up with TRBD2. Germline V gene sequence: CDR1 LGHDT, CDR2 YNNKEL (reference sequence). Germline trimming cut 11 bases from V and 9 bases from J; bases unmatched to any gene: 29. This CDR3 has 19 residues. CDR3 DNA: TGTGCCTGCTCCAAGCAGGTCGCTTCGGGACTAGCAGGCTTTGGTGAGCAGTTCTTC. This sequence encodes CACSKQVASGLAGFGEQFF.

This clonotype was picked up many times. The rearrangement uses TRBV20-1 and TRBJ2-5, with D unclear. Germline-derived CDR1 and CDR2 are DFQATT and SNEGSKA (reference sequence). This CDR3 contains 11 residues. Trimming pared 1 base from V and 5 bases from J, leaving 5 bases between. The CDR3 coding sequence is TGCAGTGCTAGAGGTGGGGAGACCCAGTACTTC. It encodes CSARGGETQYF.

This clonotype came up a few times. The rearrangement uses TRBV20-1 and TRBJ2-3, with TRBD2 matching 7 bases. Losses at the gene ends were 1 base for V and 5 bases for J; bases not matched to a gene: 9. This CDR3 comprises 15 residues. Germline V gene sequence: CDR1 DFQATT, CDR2 SNEGSKA (reference sequence). CDR3 loop: CSARGSAGAVDTQYF. The CDR3 DNA reads TGCAGTGCTAGAGGGTCGGCGGGAGCGGTAGATACGCAGTATTTT.

This clonotype has ten or more counts. CDR3 sequence (DNA): TGTGCCAGCGTAGAGACAGGGCAATTCAGAGATACGCAGTATTTT. Protein sequence: CASVETGQFRDTQYF. The chain employs TRBV5-5 and TRBJ2-3, with 7 bases that match TRBD1. This CDR3 contains 15 residues. J gave up 5 bases and V 7 bases, and 13 bases lay outside the gene matches. The germline gives CDR1 SGHKS, CDR2 YYEKEE (reference sequence).

Remarks on this clonotype: A read error may explain this, as a much larger clone is one base away. The chain is built from TRBV7-9 and TRBJ2-2; tentatively, D is TRBD2 (6 bases). Germline V gene data show CDR1 as SEHNR and CDR2 as FQNEAQ (reference sequence). CDR3 length: 15 residues. The CDR3 bases are TGTGCCAGCAGCTTAGGTGGTAGCGGCACCGGGCAGCTGTTTTTT. Its translation is CASSLGGSGTGQLFF.

This clonotype was recorded at least ten times. The chain combines TRBV20-1 with TRBJ1-5, with unresolved D. Germline V gene lookup returns CDR1 DFQATT and CDR2 SNEGSKA (reference sequence). This CDR3 has 15 residues. The V end was cut by 3 bases, the J end by 4 bases, with 16 bases between. DNA of the CDR3: TGCAGTGCTAGTATTCGGGGAGTCGGGAATCAGCCCCAGCATTTT. Its translation is CSASIRGVGNQPQHF.

The V and J genes are TRBV7-9 and TRBJ2-7, with D perhaps matching TRBD2 (5 bases). The CDR3 contains 13 residues. The V and J ends lost 5 bases and 3 bases respectively, with 11 bases between them. CDR1 is SEHNR, CDR2 FQNEAQ, per germline (reference sequence). CDR3 in DNA: TGTGCCAGCAGCCCAAGTGAGGGCTACGAGCAGTACTTC. Encoded protein: CASSPSEGYEQYF.

This clonotype was seen ten or more times. The rearrangement links TRBV9 to TRBJ2-7; TRBD1 is a possible D gene (6 bases). The CDR3 sequence is 15 residues long. Deletions cut 4 bases from V and 2 bases from J, with 16 bases between. The germline V gene has CDR1 SGDLS and CDR2 YYNGEE. The CDR3 DNA follows: TGTGCCAGCAGCCCTACCCCGGGGACACCCTACGAGCAGTACTTC. Protein sequence: CASSPTPGTPYEQYF. The variable domain in full, with the rest retrieved from reference TRBV9 and TRBJ2-7, is DSGVTQTPKHLITATGQRVTLRCSPRSGDLSVYWYQQSLDQGLQFLIQYYNGEERAKGNILERFSAQQFPDLHSELNLSSLELGDSALYFCASSPTPGTPYEQYFGPGTRLTVT.

This clonotype was observed at least ten times. The chain has TRBV9 and TRBJ2-1; possible D gene TRBD2, 6 bases. V gave up 2 bases and J gave up 3 bases, with 15 bases separating them. The CDR3 is 16 amino acids. From germline, CDR1 is SGDLS and CDR2 YYNGEE. The CDR3, as DNA: TGTGCCAGCAGCGTGGTCTCGACTAGAATCTACAATGAGCAGTTCTTC. Residues: CASSVVSTRIYNEQFF.

This clonotype was observed many times. The V call is TRBV6-5, the J call TRBJ1-6, with D possibly being TRBD1 (5 bases). This CDR3 has 16 residues. Germline assignment: CDR1 MNHEY and CDR2 SVGAGI. Between the trimmed V and J ends, which lost 1 base and 7 bases, there was a span of 14 bases. CDR3 protein: CASSYLGGTGNSPLHF. CDR3 bases: TGTGCCAGCAGTTACTTGGGGGGAACTGGGAATTCACCCCTCCACTTT.

This clonotype occurred many times. The rearrangement uses TRBV5-1 and TRBJ1-6; D may be TRBD1 (6 bases). The V gene lost 0 bases and the J gene lost 8 bases, with 12 bases spanning the gap. Germline V lookup: CDR1 SGHRS, CDR2 YFSETQ. This CDR3 region has 15 residues. CDR3 protein: CASSLEGTKDSPLHF. CDR3 coding DNA: TGCGCCAGCAGCTTGGAGGGGACAAAGGATTCACCCCTCCACTTT.